A single sample gave rise to the 28 T cell receptor beta chains below, sequenced in a study of cytomegalovirus exposure and HLA in healthy donors. Sequencing was performed with immunoSEQ multiplex PCR; in TCRdb, only in-frame clones are kept and a portion is missing. The data contain fewer than 350,000 clones, more than 75% of them singletons. The sequencing input was PBMCs. These receptors all come from a woman between 18 and 30 years old in good health and CMV-seronegative.

This chain's CDR3 is CASSDTLAGTYNEQFF. CDR3 nucleotide sequence: TGTGCCAGCAGTGACACACTAGCGGGAACCTACAATGAGCAGTTCTTC. The chain recombines TRBV25-1 with TRBJ2-1, with 10 bases fitting TRBD2. The CDR3 sequence is 16 residues long. The trim removed 3 bases at V and 2 bases at J, leaving 4 bases unmatched. CDR1 and CDR2 (germline): MGHDK, SYGVNS.

J is TRBJ2-1 and V is TRBV27; the match to TRBD2 covers 7 bases. This CDR3 contains 15 residues. Trimming took 4 bases from V and 4 from J; bases not matched to a gene: 7. CDR1 MNHEY and CDR2 SMNVEV come from the germline V gene (reference sequence). This chain's CDR3 is CASSSSGNAYNEQFF. DNA of the CDR3: TGTGCCAGCAGTTCGAGCGGGAATGCGTACAATGAGCAGTTCTTC.

This chain joins TRBV25-1 and TRBJ1-2; D unresolved. CDR1 is MGHDK and CDR2 is SYGVNS in the germline V gene. CDR3 length equals 16 residues. The V end was cut by 1 base, the J end by 7 bases, with 19 bases between. Here the CDR3 DNA reads TGTGCCAGCAGTGAATCGCCCGCGGGGTTCCCGGGTGGCTACACCTTC. Translating gives CASSESPAGFPGGYTF.

The chain links TRBV2 to TRBJ1-6; 7 bases are a match to TRBD1. This CDR3 spans 14 amino acids. The germline V gene has CDR1 SNHLY and CDR2 FYNNEI. V trimming: 7 bases; J trimming: 5 bases; junction bases outside the gene matches: 5. The CDR3 here is CASTQGQNNSPLHF. The CDR3 DNA follows: TGTGCCAGCACCCAGGGACAGAATAATTCACCCCTCCACTTT.

The rearrangement links TRBV5-1 to TRBJ2-5, with 7 bases identical to TRBD2. Germline CDR1 is SGHRS and CDR2 is YFSETQ. The CDR3 totals 16 residues. V was clipped by 5 bases and J by 1 base; unmatched bases: 11. Here the CDR3 DNA reads TGCGCCAGCAGAGGTCCCTATGGCGGGAGCCAAGAGACCCAGTACTTC. This sequence encodes CASRGPYGGSQETQYF.

The chain uses TRBV19 and TRBJ2-2, with TRBD2 matching over 9 bases. The V and J ends lost 10 bases and 7 bases, in that order; junction bases with no gene match: 13. The CDR3 totals 15 residues. Germline CDR1 reads LNHDA; CDR2 reads SQIVND (reference sequence). CDR3 sequence (DNA): TGTGCCACCGGGGAGGCGGGAGGGCGTATCGGGGAGCTGTTTTTT. Translating gives CATGEAGGRIGELFF.

The V gene is TRBV4-3, the J gene TRBJ2-2, with D possibly being TRBD2 (5 bases). Germline values: CDR1 LGHNA, CDR2 YSLEER. This CDR3 has 16 amino acids. V was clipped by 3 bases and J by 2 bases, with 13 bases between them. The CDR3 here is CASSHSQDLNTGELFF. CDR3 nucleotide sequence: TGCGCCAGCAGCCATTCTCAGGACTTAAACACCGGGGAGCTGTTTTTT.

The chain has TRBV10-3 and TRBJ2-1, with D tentatively TRBD2 (5 bases). Germline CDR1 and CDR2: ENHRY and SYGVKD. V gave up 7 bases and J gave up 5 bases, with 12 bases separating them. This CDR3 region has 13 residues. This chain's CDR3 is CAITEIGNNEQFF. The CDR3 DNA is TGTGCCATCACAGAAATCGGGAACAATGAGCAGTTCTTC.

This clone was counted once. The CDR3 is CASSQAGVGSPLHF. CDR3 bases: TGTGCCAGCAGCCAAGCAGGGGTGGGTTCACCCCTCCACTTT. The J gene is TRBJ1-6, the V gene TRBV14, with D perhaps TRBD1 (6 bases). With 1 base removed from V and 9 bases from J, the gap between germline ends came to 10 bases. The CDR3 contains 14 residues. The germline CDR1 and CDR2 sequences are SGHDN and FVKESK.

The V call is TRBV7-8, the J call TRBJ1-2; D unclear. V was trimmed by 1 base and J by 3 bases, leaving 12 bases between them. There are 15 residues in the CDR3. Germline V lookup: CDR1 SGHVS, CDR2 FQNEAQ. CDR3 coding DNA: TGTGCCAGCAGCTTAGACCCGGTGGTCGACTATGGCTACACCTTC. Translated: CASSLDPVVDYGYTF.

A single count supports this clone. The chain has TRBV28 and TRBJ2-7, with D uncertain. The CDR3 is 13 residues long. Trimming stripped 6 bases from V and 3 bases from J, with 12 bases between. CDR1 is MDHEN and CDR2 is SYDVKM in the germline V gene. The CDR3 nucleotides read TGTGCCAGCAGCCCCACAAGGAGCTACGAGCAGTACTTC. Translating gives CASSPTRSYEQYF.

This clone was observed a single time. The chain links TRBV10-3 to TRBJ2-5; 10 bases fit TRBD1. J lost 5 bases, V lost 2 bases, and 5 bases had no gene match. CDR3 size: 15 residues. Germline V gives CDR1 ENHRY, CDR2 SYGVKD. This CDR3 is CAISEATGGRETQYF. As DNA, the CDR3 is TGTGCCATCAGTGAGGCGACAGGGGGCCGGGAGACCCAGTACTTC.

This chain joins TRBV5-1 and TRBJ2-5; TRBD1 matches 7 bases. The CDR3 is made up of 13 amino acids. The J segment lost 2 bases and the V segment lost 7 bases, leaving 5 bases of the junction unmatched. Germline V gene lookup returns CDR1 SGHRS and CDR2 YFSETQ. The CDR3 protein is CASGRDRQETQYF. The CDR3 DNA sequence: TGCGCCAGCGGCCGGGACAGACAAGAGACCCAGTACTTC.

V gene TRBV30 combines with J gene TRBJ2-1; 12 bases align to TRBD2. Germline V lookup: CDR1 GTSNPN, CDR2 SVGIG (reference sequence). The V and J ends lost 0 bases and 8 bases, in that order; junction bases with no gene match: 5. The CDR3 totals 15 residues. The CDR3: CAWSVGLAGLDEQFF. The DNA for the CDR3 is TGTGCCTGGAGTGTCGGACTAGCGGGACTGGATGAGCAGTTCTTC.

The chain joins TRBV27 to TRBJ2-2; perhaps TRBD1 as D (6 bases). The V end was cut by 5 bases, the J end by 0 bases, with 10 bases between. The CDR3 contains 15 residues. CDR1 MNHEY and CDR2 SMNVEV come from the germline V gene (reference sequence). The CDR3 sequence is CASSLTGSNTGELFF. The CDR3 DNA reads as TGTGCCAGCAGTCTAACAGGGTCGAACACCGGGGAGCTGTTTTTT.

This clone was seen only a few times. The chain is built from TRBV5-6 and TRBJ1-2; weak D call: TRBD1 (6 bases). Trimming pared 3 bases from V and 0 bases from J, leaving 15 bases between. Germline lookup yields CDR1 SGHDT and CDR2 YYEEEE. The CDR3 has 16 amino acids. CDR3 nucleotide sequence: TGTGCCAGCAGCTCGGCTGGACAGTCCGCTAACTATGGCTACACCTTC. Its protein product is CASSSAGQSANYGYTF.

This chain links TRBV5-1 with TRBJ2-7, with D possibly being TRBD1 (6 bases). The V gene's germline CDR1 is SGHRS and CDR2 YFSETQ. The ends were cut back, 4 bases at V and 1 base at J, with 12 bases in the middle. The CDR3 has 14 amino acids. The CDR3 region has the DNA TGCGCCAGCAGCCGCGACAGGCCTTCCTACGAGCAGTACTTC. The encoded protein is CASSRDRPSYEQYF. Full variable domain (missing parts from reference TRBV5-1 and TRBJ2-7): KAGVTQTPRYLIKTRGQQVTLSCSPISGHRSVSWYQQTPGQGLQFLFEYFSETQRNKGNFPGRFSGRQFSNSRSEMNVSTLELGDSALYLCASSRDRPSYEQYFGPGTRLTVT.

The chain recombines TRBV5-8 with TRBJ2-3, with 8 positions matching TRBD2. The CDR3 loop spans 15 amino acids. Germline CDR1 SGHTS, CDR2 YDEGEE. V shed 4 bases, J shed 4 bases, and the junction held 8 bases outside the gene matches. The CDR3, as DNA: TGTGCCAGCAGCGCCTGGGGGCGGGAGGCAGATACGCAGTATTTT. Encoded protein: CASSAWGREADTQYF.

This clone was detected only a few times. In the same sample, other DNA sequences code for this CDR3. This chain joins TRBV7-2 and TRBJ2-1; the match to TRBD1 covers 9 bases. Germline CDR1 SGHTA, CDR2 FQGNSA. The CDR3 length is 15 residues. V shed 5 bases, J shed 1 base, and the junction held 3 bases outside the gene matches. The CDR3 DNA follows: TGTGCCAGCAGCCCGGACAGGGGATCCTACAATGAGCAGTTCTTC. Its protein product is CASSPDRGSYNEQFF.

The chain employs TRBV7-2 and TRBJ1-2; 10 positions agree with TRBD1. CDR3 length equals 16 residues. Germline loops: CDR1 SGHTA, CDR2 FQGNSA. V was clipped by 5 bases and J by 3 bases; unmatched bases: 9. The CDR3 loop reads CASSPAGTGVHYGYTF. As DNA, the CDR3 is TGTGCCAGCAGCCCAGCAGGGACAGGGGTACACTATGGCTACACCTTC.

The chain has TRBV4-3 and TRBJ2-3, with TRBD2 identical over 7 bases. Germline CDR1 LGHNA, CDR2 YSLEER. The CDR3 spans 19 residues. V was pared by 0 bases and J by 1 base, with 13 bases of the junction left unmatched. The CDR3 sequence is CASSQDNGGRGGGTDTQYF. The CDR3 DNA sequence: TGCGCCAGCAGCCAAGATAACGGCGGGAGAGGCGGGGGCACAGATACGCAGTATTTT.

The genes are TRBV7-9 and TRBJ2-7, with TRBD1 as a possible D gene (6 bases). This CDR3 contains 15 residues. Trimming took off 1 base at V and 3 bases at J, with 13 bases between the two ends. Germline CDR1 and CDR2: SEHNR and FQNEAQ (reference sequence). CDR3 residues: CASSLGTAYLYEQYF. The CDR3 DNA sequence: TGTGCCAGCAGCTTAGGGACAGCCTACCTCTACGAGCAGTACTTC.

J is TRBJ1-4 and V is TRBV4-1, with D tentatively TRBD1 (5 bases). The V gene lost 5 bases and the J gene lost 7 bases, with 11 bases spanning the gap. This CDR3 spans 13 amino acids. Germline CDR1 is MGHRA and CDR2 is YSYEKL. CDR3 loop: CASSLSQGEKLFF. The CDR3 nucleotides are TGCGCCAGCAGCTTAAGTCAGGGTGAAAAACTGTTTTTT.

The V and J genes are TRBV2 and TRBJ2-2, with 9 bases identical to TRBD2. This CDR3 is 17 amino acids long. Trimming at V came to 4 bases and at J to 5 bases, leaving 11 bases not matched to a gene. Germline lookup yields CDR1 SNHLY and CDR2 FYNNEI. The CDR3 spells CASSGRQREVQTGELFF. The CDR3 DNA reads TGTGCCAGCAGTGGCCGGCAGCGGGAGGTACAGACCGGGGAGCTGTTTTTT.

The CDR3 here is CASGRRQSYEQYF. The DNA of the CDR3 is TGTGCCAGCGGACGGAGGCAATCCTACGAGCAGTACTTC. This chain uses TRBV19 with TRBJ2-7, with a possible D match to TRBD2 (5 bases). V lost 9 bases and J 1 base, leaving 13 bases between the germline ends. CDR1 and CDR2 from the germline V gene are LNHDA and SQIVND (reference sequence). The CDR3 loop spans 13 amino acids.

The chain employs TRBV4-1 and TRBJ2-5; 8 nucleotides agree with TRBD2. Germline V lookup: CDR1 MGHRA, CDR2 YSYEKL. With V trimmed by 0 bases and J by 1 base, 4 bases remained unmatched. This CDR3 is 16 amino acids long. CDR3 sequence: CASSQEAGAGQETQYF. CDR3 DNA: TGCGCCAGCAGCCAAGAAGCGGGAGCGGGCCAAGAGACCCAGTACTTC.

The chain is built from TRBV9 and TRBJ2-3; perhaps TRBD2 as D (6 bases). Trimming cost V 4 bases and J 2 bases, with 17 bases left between them. There are 16 residues in the CDR3. From germline, CDR1 is SGDLS and CDR2 YYNGEE. For the CDR3, the DNA is TGTGCCAGCAGCCCTCGGGGTAGCGGATACACAGATACGCAGTATTTT. The encoded protein is CASSPRGSGYTDTQYF.

The chain is built from TRBV28 and TRBJ2-7; 12 bases match TRBD2. Losses at the gene ends were 3 bases for V and 7 bases for J; bases not matched to a gene: 7. Germline-derived CDR1 and CDR2 are MDHEN and SYDVKM. The CDR3 is 15 residues long. CDR3 nucleotide sequence: TGTGCCAGCAGTTTGGAGACTAGCGGGAGAGTTGAGCAGTACTTC. Translated, it gives CASSLETSGRVEQYF.